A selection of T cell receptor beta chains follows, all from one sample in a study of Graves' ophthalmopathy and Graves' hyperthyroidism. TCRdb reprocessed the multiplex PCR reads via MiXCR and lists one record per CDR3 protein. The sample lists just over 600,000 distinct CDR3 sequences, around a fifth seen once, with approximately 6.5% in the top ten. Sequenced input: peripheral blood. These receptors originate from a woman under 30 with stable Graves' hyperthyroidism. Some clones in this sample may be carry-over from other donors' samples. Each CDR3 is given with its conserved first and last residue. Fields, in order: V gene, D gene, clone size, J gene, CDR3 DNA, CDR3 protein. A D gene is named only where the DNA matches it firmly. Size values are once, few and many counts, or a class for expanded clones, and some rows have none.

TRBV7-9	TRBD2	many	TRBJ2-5	TGTGCCAGCAGCTGGTCGGGAGGACAAGAGACCCAGTACTTC	CASSWSGGQETQYF
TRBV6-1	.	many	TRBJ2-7	TGTGCCAGCAGTGAGGAACGGGGGGCCTTCTACGAGCAGTACTTC	CASSEERGAFYEQYF
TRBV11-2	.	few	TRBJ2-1	TGTGCCAGCAGGTTTTTCGCGAGGGGCTCCTACAATGAGCAGTTCTTC	CASRFFARGSYNEQFF
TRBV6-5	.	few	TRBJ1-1	TGTGCCAGCAGTTTCTCGGTCACTGAAGCTTTCTTT	CASSFSVTEAFF
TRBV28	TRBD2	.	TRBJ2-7	TGTGCCAGCGGCACGGGACTAGCAGGCCACGAGCAGTACTTC	CASGTGLAGHEQYF
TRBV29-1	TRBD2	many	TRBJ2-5	TGCAGCGTTGAAGGCCTAGCGGGTTACCAAGAGACCCAGTACTTC	CSVEGLAGYQETQYF
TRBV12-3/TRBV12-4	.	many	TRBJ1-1	TGTGCCAGCAGTAGTAGATTAGCCACTGAAGCTTTCTTT	CASSSRLATEAFF
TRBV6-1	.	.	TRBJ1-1	TGTGCCAGCGGAGAATCTAATTGGGAAGCTTTCTTT	CASGESNWEAFF
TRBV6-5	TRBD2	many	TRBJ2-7	TGTGCCAGCAGTTACGGGACTAGCGGCTACGAGCAGTACTTC	CASSYGTSGYEQYF
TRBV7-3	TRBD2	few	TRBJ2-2	TGTGCCAGCAGCCCTACTAGCGGGAACACCGGGGAGCTGTTTTTT	CASSPTSGNTGELFF
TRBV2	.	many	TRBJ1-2	TGTGCCAGCAGTGAAGACGTAAACTATGGCTACACCTTC	CASSEDVNYGYTF
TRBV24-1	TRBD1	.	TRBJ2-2	TGTGCCACCAGTGGGGGGACAGCGCGCACCGGGGAGCTGTTTTTT	CATSGGTARTGELFF
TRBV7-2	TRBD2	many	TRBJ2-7	TGTGCCAGCAGCCCAGCGGGACTAGCGGGATTCCTTTCCTACGAGCAGTACTTC	CASSPAGLAGFLSYEQYF
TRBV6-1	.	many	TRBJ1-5	TGTGCCAGCAGTGAAGCACTACCTACAGGGTATCAGCCCCAGCATTTT	CASSEALPTGYQPQHF
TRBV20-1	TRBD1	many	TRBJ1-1	TGCAGTGCTAGAGTACAGGGGGCTTATGCTGAAGCTTTCTTT	CSARVQGAYAEAFF
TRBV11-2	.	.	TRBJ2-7	TGTGCCAGCAGCTTAGAACTAGCGGACAGGATCGGGCAGTACTTC	CASSLELADRIGQYF
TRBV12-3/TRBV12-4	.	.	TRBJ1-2	TGTGCCAGCAGGCCCGGATTCTATGGCTACACCTTC	CASRPGFYGYTF
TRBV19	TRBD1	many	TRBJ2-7	TGTGCCAGTGAGGGACAGGGGCCGGACTACGAGCAGTACTTC	CASEGQGPDYEQYF
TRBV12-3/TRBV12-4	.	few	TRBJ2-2	TGTGCCAGCAGTTTTGGGGGGCAAATCGGGGAGCTGTTTTTT	CASSFGGQIGELFF
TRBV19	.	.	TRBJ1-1	TGTGCCAGTTCGGAGGGTCCCTTCCCCCTCACTGAAGCTTTCTTT	CASSEGPFPLTEAFF
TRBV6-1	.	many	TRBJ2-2	TGTGCCAGCAGTGAATTGGTTGGGTTGACCGGGGAGCTGTTTTTT	CASSELVGLTGELFF
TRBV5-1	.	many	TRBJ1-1	TGCGCCAGCAGCTTGGGAGACCAGAACACTGAAGCTTTCTTT	CASSLGDQNTEAFF
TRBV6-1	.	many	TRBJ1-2	TGTGCCAGCAGTGAAGCGGGGTCGACCTATGGCTACACCTTC	CASSEAGSTYGYTF
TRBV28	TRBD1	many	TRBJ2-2	TGTGCCAGCAGTTTATCTTCGGGACAGGGTCTCACCGGGGAGCTGTTTTTT	CASSLSSGQGLTGELFF
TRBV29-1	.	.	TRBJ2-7	TGCAGCGTTCAGGACAGTTTCTCCTACGAGCAGTACTTC	CSVQDSFSYEQYF
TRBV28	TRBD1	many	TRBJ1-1	TGTGCCAGCAATGGGGACAGGCAAAAGAACACTGAAGCTTTCTTT	CASNGDRQKNTEAFF
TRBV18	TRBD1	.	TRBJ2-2	TGTGCCAGCTCACCACCGGACAGGGATCGGCCCGGGGAGCTGTTTTTT	CASSPPDRDRPGELFF
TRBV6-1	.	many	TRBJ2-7	TGTGCCAGCAGTCCCGGGACGGTGTCTGAGCAGTACTTC	CASSPGTVSEQYF
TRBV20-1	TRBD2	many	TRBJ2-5	TGCAGTGCTAGAGATCAGACTAGCCGGGAGACCCAGTACTTC	CSARDQTSRETQYF
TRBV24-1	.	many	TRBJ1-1	TGTGCCACCAGTGACAGACTCACCCGTAAGGGAGCTTTCTTT	CATSDRLTRKGAFF
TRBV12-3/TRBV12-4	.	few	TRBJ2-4	TGTGCCAGCAGTTTCACGAGCTTAGGCAAAAACATTCAGTACTTC	CASSFTSLGKNIQYF
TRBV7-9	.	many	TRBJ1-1	TGTGCCAGCAGTTCACCGGGAGGCACTGAAGCTTTCTTT	CASSSPGGTEAFF
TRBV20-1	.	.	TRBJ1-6	TGCAGTGCTAGAGGGCAGAGCGTCGTGTATAATTCACCCCTCCACTTT	CSARGQSVVYNSPLHF
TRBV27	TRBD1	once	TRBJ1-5	TGTGCCAGCAGTTTGAGGGACAGTCCGCCCCAGCATTTT	CASSLRDSPPQHF
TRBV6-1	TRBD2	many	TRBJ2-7	TGTGCCAGCAGGCTCGGGTCGGGGGGCGAGCAGTACTTC	CASRLGSGGEQYF
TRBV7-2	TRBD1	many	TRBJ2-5	TGTGCCAGCAGCAGAAAGAAGGGGACAGGGGGCTCGGAGACCCAGTACTTC	CASSRKKGTGGSETQYF
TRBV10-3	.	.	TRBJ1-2	TGTGCCATCAGTGCCCCAACCCGTCAACCTGGGGGCTACACCTTC	CAISAPTRQPGGYTF
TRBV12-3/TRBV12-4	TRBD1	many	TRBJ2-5	TGTGCCAGCACCCTACAGGGGACCCTCCAAGAGACCCAGTACTTC	CASTLQGTLQETQYF
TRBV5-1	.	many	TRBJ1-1	TGCGCAAGCCGGAGTGACACTGAAGCTTTCTTT	CASRSDTEAFF
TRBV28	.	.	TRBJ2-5	TGTGCCAGCAGTTTATTAGGGGAACGGGGGCAAGAGACCCAGTACTTC	CASSLLGERGQETQYF
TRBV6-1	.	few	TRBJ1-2	TGTGCCAGCACTAGGGACGGACAAGACTATGGCTACACCTTC	CASTRDGQDYGYTF
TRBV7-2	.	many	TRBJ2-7	TGTGCCAGCACCCCGGTGCCAGCGGACTACGAGCAGTACTTC	CASTPVPADYEQYF
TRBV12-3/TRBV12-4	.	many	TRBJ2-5	TGTGCCAGCAGTCCCCTGACTAGAAGGGAGACCCAGTACTTC	CASSPLTRRETQYF
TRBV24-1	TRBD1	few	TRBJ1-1	TGTGCCACCAGTGACCCAAACAGGGGGCGGTCCGGTGAAGCTTTCTTT	CATSDPNRGRSGEAFF
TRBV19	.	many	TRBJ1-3	TGTGCCAGTAGTGAAGAGACAGGAATTGGAAACACCATATATTTT	CASSEETGIGNTIYF
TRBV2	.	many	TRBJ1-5	TGTGCCAGCAGTGAAGATCTTGGTTATAGCAATCAGCCCCAGCATTTT	CASSEDLGYSNQPQHF
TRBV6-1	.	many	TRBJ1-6	TGTGCCAGCAGTCAACAGGGTTTTTATTCACCCCTCCACTTT	CASSQQGFYSPLHF